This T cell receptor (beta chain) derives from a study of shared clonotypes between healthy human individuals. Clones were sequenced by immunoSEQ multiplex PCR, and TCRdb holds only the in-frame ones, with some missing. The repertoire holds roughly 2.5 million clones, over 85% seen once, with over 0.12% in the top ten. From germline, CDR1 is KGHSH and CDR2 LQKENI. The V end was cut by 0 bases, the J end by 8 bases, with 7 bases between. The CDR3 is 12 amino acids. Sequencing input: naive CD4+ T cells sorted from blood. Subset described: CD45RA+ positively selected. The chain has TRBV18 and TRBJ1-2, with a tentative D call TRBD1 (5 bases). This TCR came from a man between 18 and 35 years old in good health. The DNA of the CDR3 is TGTGCCAGCTCACCACCGGGGACCGGCTACACCTTC. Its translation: CASSPPGTGYTF.